Sequencing of this T cell receptor (beta chain) was carried out in a study of blood T cell repertoires in COVID-19. Profiled with immunoSEQ multiplex PCR; TCRdb holds only in-frame clones, not every one. The data show some 250,000 clones, roughly 83% seen once. The CDR3 runs to 12 residues. V lost 0 bases, J lost 5 bases, and 4 bases lay in between. Germline CDR1 and CDR2: SGHTA and FQGNSA. In this sample, this clone turned up once. Sequencing was carried out using peripheral blood. The sequence came from a man aged 35 to 55 with acute or convalescent COVID-19. V and J are TRBV7-2 and TRBJ2-5; no reliable D call. CDR3 in DNA: TGTGCCAGCAGCTTAGCAGCCGAGACCCAGTACTTC. This gives the protein CASSLAAETQYF.